This T cell receptor beta chain was identified during a study of T-cell reconstitution after alpha-beta-depleted transplantation in children. Preparation of the TCRbeta library was carried out with unique molecular identifiers. One entry per CDR3 protein, called by TCRdb with MiXCR from the PCR reads. This table holds about 72,000 distinct CDR3 sequences, approximately 7.4% found once. CDR1 and CDR2 from the germline V gene are KGHSH and LQKENI. CDR3 length equals 18 residues. Trimming cost V 6 bases and J 3 bases; bases outside gene matches: 15. This sequence originates from a human donor who donated a stem cell graft to a child with acute lymphoblastic leukemia. This chain joins TRBV18 and TRBJ1-5; 9 bases fit TRBD1. This specimen was PBMCs from the stem cell graft donor, taken from the stem cell graft. CDR3 amino acids: CASSRDRTGALLNQPQHF. The CDR3, as DNA: TGTGCCAGCTCGAGGGATCGGACAGGGGCCCTCCTCAATCAGCCCCAGCATTTT.